This record looks at one T cell receptor (beta chain) sequence and its context. V was cut by 4 bases and J by 0 bases, with 17 bases left in between. Germline V lookup: CDR1 MGHRA, CDR2 YSYEKL. The CDR3 spans 17 residues. For each subset, genomic DNA was distributed in equal portions over several immunoSEQ plates. Only in-frame clones appear in the TCRdb table, and some are missing; sequencing was by immunoSEQ multiplex PCR. The table records hundreds of thousands of clones, approximately 95% of them present only once. This specimen comes from a study of shared clonotypes between healthy human individuals. Naive-designated CD8 cells lacked CD45RO, were positively enriched for CCR7, and omitted terminally differentiated effector memory CD45RA+ cells. None of the donors, who were healthy HIV-negative adults, had recently had acute infections or vaccinations.

The genes are TRBV4-1 and TRBJ2-3, with D unclear. The sample was naive CD8+ T cells sorted from blood. This TCR came from a woman aged 25 to 39 in good health. Here the CDR3 DNA reads TGCGCCAGCAGCCCATTTGGTGGCGGAACTAGCACAGATACGCAGTATTTT. Its translation is CASSPFGGGTSTDTQYF.